This T cell receptor (beta chain) was obtained from a study of shared clonotypes between healthy human individuals. The CDR3 is 15 residues long. Per the germline V gene, CDR1 is SGHDT and CDR2 is YYEEEE. Losses at the gene ends were 4 bases for V and 6 bases for J; bases not matched to a gene: 7. The assay was immunoSEQ multiplex PCR, and TCRdb's table has in-frame clones only and misses some. The sample carries some 1,600,000 clones, about 98% recorded once. Sample: naive CD4+ T cells sorted from blood. Subset noted: CD45RA+ positively selected. This chain links TRBV5-6 with TRBJ2-7; TRBD2 aligns across 13 bases. The receptor was derived from a man aged 30 to 39 in good health. The CDR3 protein is CASSLLAGGPVEQYF. In nucleotides, the CDR3 is TGTGCCAGCAGCCTACTAGCGGGAGGGCCGGTCGAGCAGTACTTC.